This TCR beta chain was captured by sequencing in a study of OX40 agonist ivuxolimab in advanced cancers. Study summary: The study reported partial responses in three patients: one hepatocellular carcinoma, two cutaneous melanoma.

The repertoire was sequenced with immunoSEQ multiplex PCR; TCRdb's copy has only in-frame clones and lacks some. The data hold approximately 100,000 clones, with about nine tenths observed a single time. There are 15 residues in the CDR3. Trimming removed 4 bases from V and 5 bases from J; junction bases left unmatched: 12. CDR1 is SQVTM and CDR2 is ANQGSEA in the germline V gene. This specimen consisted of CD4+ or CD8+ T cells sorted from blood, obtained in a trial of the OX40 agonist ivuxolimab. This clonotype was sampled from an adult with an advanced solid tumor such as melanoma, head and neck, liver or kidney cancer. The chain is built from TRBV29-1 and TRBJ1-2; 8 bases match TRBD1. DNA of the CDR3: TGCAGCGTTGGGACGGGACAGGCCCTTCGTTATGGCTACACCTTC. Protein product: CSVGTGQALRYGYTF.